This TCR beta chain was captured in a study of T cell responses to AZD1222 COVID-19 vaccine (dated by TCRdb to the early 2020s). As for the study more broadly: A total of about 250 trial participants underwent TCR sequencing, of whom roughly 210 had received two doses of AZD1222 and about 26 had received two doses of the MenACWY control vaccine. Enrollment into the trials was organized by age into subgroups of 18-55, 56-69 and 70-plus years, and those subgroups contained roughly 140, 27 and 60 TCR-sequenced participants, respectively.

A note on this clone: The antigen it binds to is not known. No base-level quality is on record; no much larger clone is a single base apart.

What the research found in general, with its limitations: Conclusions about previously exposed vaccinees are limited because only a handful of AZD1222 recipients were SARS-CoV-2 seropositive at baseline. Because no day 14 peak-response samples were available, the repertoires could be characterized only after the peak T cell response. The vaccine-associated CD4 TCRs covered the entire spike protein, and the dominant responses fell in regions 160-218 and 743-854. Epitopes outside the regions mutated in the B.1.351 and B.1.1.7 variants were reportedly recognized by nearly half of the unique spike-specific TCRs. Most participants were white British and females outnumbered males, and the authors suggested that clonal diversity may have been underestimated. The 56-69-year group was small, and its depth increase did not reach significance, likely because of low power. After two AZD1222 doses, both the breadth and the depth of spike-specific TCRs were significantly higher than at day 0 and than in MenACWY recipients.

Per the publication, the time point label means: about 28 days (+/-7) after the second vaccine dose. AZD1222 recipients given second doses at about 4 weeks or at about 12 weeks were pooled, since spike-specific TCR depth and breadth were not found to differ between the two schedules. Vaccinee samples were obtained from the UK trials COV001 and COV002, which included a single-blind randomized controlled phase 2/3 trial of AZD1222 (ChAdOx1 nCoV-19) in healthy adults. For TCRbeta chain sequencing, PBMC samples from trial participants were taken at day 0 and at day 28 after the second dose. The CDR3 regions of human TCRbeta chains were subjected to immunosequencing. In the source study's methods: Repertoire TCRs were matched against a reference library of SARS-CoV-2-specific TCRs generated with the MIRA antigen-specificity platform. Breadth was defined as the fraction of unique TCRs that were SARS-CoV-2-associated. Depth was defined as the fraction of total T cells that were SARS-CoV-2-associated. Using the MIRA data, each spike-specific TCR was assigned both to the spike region to which the TCR was reactive and to a CD4 or CD8 class. Log10-transformed breadth and depth values were compared by one-way ANOVA with Sidak's multiple comparisons tests. This immuneACCESS table, as held by TCRdb, lists in-frame sequences with V and J called but not all clones. Of the missing ones, under half trace to an unresolved V gene in checked studies; the others have no known cause. V, J and clone size were drawn from that table, and D and trimming were deduced from the DNA. The sample includes 57,000 or so clones, with roughly 80% observed a single time. The ten largest clones capture 3.5% to 4.5% of the sample.

Taken from cysteine to phenylalanine, the CDR3 has 15 residues. Kept here is only the CDR3 DNA, which spans 45 bases and is read in frame from base 1. Sequences KGHSH (CDR1) and LQKENI (CDR2) are obtained from the germline V gene. The germline ends are 17 bases apart after V is trimmed by 6 bases and J by 8 bases. This TCR derives from an adult who received the AZD1222 COVID-19 vaccine. Here the chain combines TRBV18 and TRBJ1-6; too little of a D gene remains to name it. The sequencing used peripheral blood, collected 28 days after the second AZD1222 dose. In nucleotides, the sequence is TGTGCCAGCTCCCGGGGTATAGGACGGGATTCACCCCTCCACTTT. Its protein product is CASSRGIGRDSPLHF.